The clone carrying this T cell receptor (beta chain) was counted at least ten times. With V trimmed by 7 bases and J by 7 bases, 13 bases remained unmatched. Germline V gives CDR1 MNHEY, CDR2 SVGAGI. This CDR3 is 15 amino acids long. The record originates from a study of spatial heterogeneity in lung cancer. About the study: Raw reads showed each unique TCR and UMI combination turning up more than ten times on average.

A single record per CDR3 protein comes from TCRdb applying MiXCR to the 5' RACE reads. The repertoire has about 2,200 distinct CDR3 sequences, roughly a sixth of them found once; the top ten carry 55%. The sample's time point: sample taken at primary tumor resection. Sequencing covered unsorted whole RNA taken from tumor, nontumor lung or frozen PBMC. This receptor was obtained from a male donor with early-stage non-small cell lung cancer. The rearrangement joins TRBV6-5 to TRBJ1-1, with 9 bases aligning to TRBD1. Material: PBMCs, obtained at surgery. CDR3 sequence (DNA): TGTGCCAGCAAGTCGAATATTGACAGGGGGTTTGAAGCTTTCTTT. Protein: CASKSNIDRGFEAFF.